These 22 T cell receptor beta chains originate from one sample sequenced in a study of T cells in Graves' hyperthyroidism and ophthalmopathy. Amplified TCR beta CDR3 regions came from RNA transcripts. The HTBI primer set served for first-round RT-PCR of the TCR CDR3. TCRdb reprocessed the multiplex PCR reads with MiXCR, giving one entry per CDR3 protein. The sample contains 300,000 to 400,000 distinct CDR3 sequences, approximately 17% of which appear only once. Input material: blood. These receptors were obtained from a man in his late teens or twenties with Graves' ophthalmopathy.

This clonotype was found many times. V usage is TRBV6-1 and J usage is TRBJ2-3; no reliable D call. CDR3 size: 13 residues. Looked up from germline, CDR1 is MNHNS and CDR2 is SASEGT. V lost 6 bases and J 5 bases, leaving 12 bases between the germline ends. The CDR3 sequence: CASRMQVGDTQYF. CDR3 in DNA: TGTGCCAGCAGGATGCAGGTAGGAGATACGCAGTATTTT.

This clonotype was seen only a few times. The V and J genes are TRBV15 and TRBJ2-2; D perhaps matches TRBD2 (5 bases). The germline CDR1 and CDR2 sequences are LNHNV and YYDKDF (reference sequence). V was trimmed by 0 bases and J by 8 bases, leaving 16 bases between them. The CDR3 runs to 16 residues. The CDR3 coding sequence is TGTGCCACCAGCAGAGATGGACTCGAGAACTGGGGGGAGCTGTTTTTT. It encodes CATSRDGLENWGELFF.

The CDR3 DNA reads TGTGCCACCAGTGATAGGACAGAAGTGAATCAGCCCCAGCATTTT. It specifies CATSDRTEVNQPQHF. The V call is TRBV24-1, the J call TRBJ1-5, with D tentatively TRBD1 (6 bases). This CDR3 has 15 amino acids. Germline CDR1 KGHDR, CDR2 SFDVKD. V was shortened by 3 bases and J by 4 bases, with 12 bases between the two germline ends.

This clonotype has ten or more counts. The chain links TRBV11-3 to TRBJ2-1; D might be TRBD2 (6 bases). CDR1 SGHNT and CDR2 YENEEA come from the germline V gene. This CDR3 is built from 16 residues. V dropped 1 base and J dropped 1 base, with 11 bases sitting between them. Here the CDR3 reads CASSLGGDSSYNEQFF. Written as DNA, the CDR3 is TGTGCCAGCAGCTTAGGGGGGGACTCTTCCTACAATGAGCAGTTCTTC.

This clonotype came up many times. The genes are TRBV2 and TRBJ1-2; unclear D gene. CDR3 length: 14 amino acids. CDR1 and CDR2 (germline): SNHLY, FYNNEI. The V end was cut by 1 base, the J end by 2 bases, with 8 bases between. The CDR3 nucleotides read TGTGCCAGCAGTGAAGGGTCAAGGAACTATGGCTACACCTTC. This sequence encodes CASSEGSRNYGYTF.

This clonotype was seen a few times. This CDR3 reads CASSLYPGDRGPHYEQYF. The CDR3 region has the DNA TGTGCCAGCAGCTTATACCCCGGGGACAGGGGGCCCCACTACGAGCAGTACTTC. The chain is built from TRBV7-3 and TRBJ2-7, with 12 bases identical to TRBD1. The CDR3 loop spans 18 amino acids. V lost 2 bases and J lost 3; bases outside the gene matches: 11. Germline V gene sequence: CDR1 SGHTA, CDR2 FQGTGA.

This clonotype occurred many times. The chain links TRBV20-1 to TRBJ2-7; 8 bases fit TRBD2. Germline CDR1 DFQATT, CDR2 SNEGSKA (reference sequence). This CDR3 is built from 15 residues. J was trimmed by 0 bases and V by 5 bases; bases with no gene match: 9. The DNA of the CDR3 is TGCAGTGCTCGACTAGCGTCGCTGAGCTCCTACGAGCAGTACTTC. Encoded protein: CSARLASLSSYEQYF.

This clonotype was counted a few times. The V call is TRBV6-1, the J call TRBJ1-2; D is ambiguous. Germline V gene lookup returns CDR1 MNHNS and CDR2 SASEGT. This CDR3 comprises 12 residues. Trimming removed 7 bases from V and 8 bases from J, with 14 bases in between. CDR3 DNA sequence: TGTGCCAGCAACGGGCCAAAAAAGGGCTACACCTTC. Amino acids: CASNGPKKGYTF.

The V call is TRBV25-1, the J call TRBJ1-2; no clear D. The germline V and J ends were trimmed by 1 base and 2 bases, with 8 bases remaining between them. Germline CDR1 MGHDK, CDR2 SYGVNS. The CDR3 is made up of 14 amino acids. CDR3 in amino acids: CASSEFGQNYGYTF. The CDR3 DNA is TGTGCCAGCAGTGAATTCGGGCAGAACTATGGCTACACCTTC.

A single count supports this clonotype. V gene TRBV19 combines with J gene TRBJ1-5; tentatively, D is TRBD1 (5 bases). This CDR3 is built from 15 residues. V was shortened by 7 bases and J by 2 bases, with 15 bases between the two germline ends. Germline V lookup: CDR1 LNHDA, CDR2 SQIVND (reference sequence). Here the CDR3 reads CASKFGGRGNQPQHF. CDR3 DNA: TGTGCCAGTAAGTTCGGGGGGAGAGGCAATCAGCCCCAGCATTTT.

The rearrangement links TRBV20-1 to TRBJ1-5; D not certain. The germline V gene has CDR1 DFQATT and CDR2 SNEGSKA (reference sequence). The CDR3 is 12 residues long. V lost 2 bases to trimming and J lost 3 bases, with 5 bases between them. As DNA, the CDR3 is TGCAGTGCTAGAAGAGACAATCAGCCCCAGCATTTT. Translating gives CSARRDNQPQHF.

This clonotype was counted a few times. The V and J genes are TRBV4-2 and TRBJ1-1; D might be TRBD1 (5 bases). The V end lost 2 bases, the J end lost 1 base, and 8 bases lay between the germline ends. The germline V gene encodes CDR1 LGHNA and CDR2 YNFKEQ. The CDR3 runs to 14 residues. The CDR3 DNA sequence: TGTGCCAGCAGCCAATACACAGGGAACACTGAAGCTTTCTTT. Translating it yields CASSQYTGNTEAFF.

The CDR3 bases are TGCAGTGCTAGTGTCACCTACTATGGCTACACCTTC. Its protein is CSASVTYYGYTF. V and J are TRBV20-1 and TRBJ1-2; no definite D call. Germline V gene sequence: CDR1 DFQATT, CDR2 SNEGSKA (reference sequence). V was shortened by 3 bases and J by 3 bases, with 8 bases between the two germline ends. This CDR3 spans 12 amino acids.

The chain joins TRBV19 to TRBJ1-4; D unresolved. Germline values: CDR1 LNHDA, CDR2 SQIVND (reference sequence). The CDR3 spans 14 residues. V was cut by 5 bases and J by 8 bases, with 15 bases left in between. The CDR3 nucleotides read TGTGCCAGTAGTGTATACCGTAAAGGCGAAAAACTGTTTTTT. It encodes CASSVYRKGEKLFF.

This clonotype was found a few times. The V and J genes are TRBV27 and TRBJ2-2, with D maybe TRBD1 (6 bases). The CDR3 contains 20 residues. Trimming left V 2 bases short and J 7 bases short, with 29 bases between. Germline V lookup: CDR1 MNHEY, CDR2 SMNVEV (reference sequence). The CDR3: CASSLSYPPKQGLGVGELFF. Here the CDR3 DNA reads TGTGCCAGCAGTTTAAGCTATCCGCCCAAACAGGGCCTAGGGGTCGGGGAGCTGTTTTTT.

In this sample, this clonotype turned up many times. This chain uses TRBV5-1 with TRBJ2-3; TRBD2 agrees at 9 bases. This CDR3 is built from 15 residues. CDR1 and CDR2 (germline): SGHRS, YFSETQ. The ends lost 1 base at V and 6 bases at J; junction bases unmatched: 6. The CDR3 DNA reads TGCGCCAGCAGCTTGATGGCGGGGGGGCTGGATACGCAGTATTTT. The encoded protein is CASSLMAGGLDTQYF.

The rearrangement uses TRBV3-1 and TRBJ1-1; a weak D match, TRBD1 (5 bases). CDR1 LGHDT and CDR2 YNNKEL come from the germline V gene (reference sequence). With 1 base removed from V and 4 bases from J, the gap between germline ends came to 10 bases. There are 14 residues in the CDR3. For the CDR3, the DNA is TGTGCCAGCAGCCAAGTAACGGGGGGCACTGAAGCTTTCTTT. Protein sequence: CASSQVTGGTEAFF.

In its sample, this clonotype was seen a few times. The V gene is TRBV29-1, the J gene TRBJ1-2, with D hard to call. In germline, CDR1 is SQVTM, CDR2 ANQGSEA. Trimming stripped 0 bases from V and 14 bases from J, with 13 bases between. This CDR3 is built from 11 residues. The CDR3 region has the DNA TGCAGCGTTGAAGATGGGTGGTACTGGACCTTC. Its protein product is CSVEDGWYWTF.

As to this clonotype: Just one base apart from a much larger clone, this may be a read error. The chain joins TRBV20-1 to TRBJ2-3; D gene uncertain. V shed 3 bases and J shed 4 bases, with 11 bases lying between them. The CDR3 is 13 amino acids. Germline values: CDR1 DFQATT, CDR2 SNEGSKA (reference sequence). CDR3 bases: TGCAGTGCTAGGCGGCGAATCGCAGATACGCAGTATTTT. Residues: CSARRRIADTQYF.

This clonotype was observed many times. This rearrangement joins TRBV2 to TRBJ2-7, with 9 nucleotides matching TRBD1. The CDR3 covers 14 residues. The V gene end was trimmed by 6 bases and the J gene end by 6 bases; junction bases not matched to a gene: 9. Germline V gives CDR1 SNHLY, CDR2 FYNNEI. The CDR3 DNA sequence: TGTGCCAGCAGGGGCGGGACAGGGCGTAGCGAGCAGTACTTC. Its protein is CASRGGTGRSEQYF.

This clonotype came up many times. V gene TRBV3-1 combines with J gene TRBJ2-5; 8 nucleotides line up with TRBD1. Losses at the gene ends were 1 base for V and 5 bases for J; bases not matched to a gene: 3. CDR3 length: 14 residues. Looked up from germline, CDR1 is LGHDT and CDR2 is YNNKEL (reference sequence). The CDR3 loop is CASSQAGGRETQYF. The CDR3 bases are TGTGCCAGCAGCCAAGCAGGGGGCAGGGAGACCCAGTACTTC.

This clonotype has at least ten counts. The chain combines TRBV11-2 with TRBJ1-5, with a possible D match to TRBD1 (6 bases). CDR1 and CDR2 from the germline V gene are SGHAT and FQNNGV. This CDR3 is built from 14 residues. Between the trimmed V and J ends, which lost 2 bases and 9 bases, there was a span of 14 bases. CDR3 amino acids: CASSLNFAGAPQHF. For the CDR3, the DNA is TGTGCCAGCAGCTTAAACTTTGCAGGGGCGCCCCAGCATTTT.